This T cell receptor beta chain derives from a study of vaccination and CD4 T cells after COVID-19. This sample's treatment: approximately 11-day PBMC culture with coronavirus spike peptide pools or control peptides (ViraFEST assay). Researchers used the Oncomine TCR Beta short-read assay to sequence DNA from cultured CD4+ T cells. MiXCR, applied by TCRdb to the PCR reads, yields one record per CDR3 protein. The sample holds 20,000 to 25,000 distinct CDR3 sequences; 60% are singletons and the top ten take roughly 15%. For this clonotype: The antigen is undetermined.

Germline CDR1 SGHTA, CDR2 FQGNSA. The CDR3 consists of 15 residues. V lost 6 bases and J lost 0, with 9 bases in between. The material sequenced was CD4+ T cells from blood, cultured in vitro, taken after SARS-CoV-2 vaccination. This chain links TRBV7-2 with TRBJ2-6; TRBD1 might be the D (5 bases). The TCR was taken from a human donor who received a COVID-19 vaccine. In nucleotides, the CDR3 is TGTGCCAGCAGGCAGGGATACTCTGGGGCCAACGTCCTGACTTTC. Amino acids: CASRQGYSGANVLTF.